This paragraph covers one TCR beta chain sequence. Its antigen is unknown. Each CDR3 protein gets one entry after TCRdb re-called the PCR reads with MiXCR. In the table there are 25,000 to 30,000 distinct CDR3 sequences, under 60% of which are singletons. The data were taken from a study of vaccination and CD4 T cells after COVID-19. Study at large: In the convalescent cohort, there were six males and four females, two of them Hispanic. Each individual in the study obtained two doses of BNT162b2 or mRNA-1273 vaccine.

Sample time point: late sampling 161 to 241 days after vaccination in a few convalescent patients. J was trimmed by 5 bases and V by 5 bases; bases with no gene match: 5. This CDR3 is 13 amino acids long. Germline V gene lookup returns CDR1 MDHEN and CDR2 SYDVKM. The study, taken as a whole, reports: A nonsignificant rise from roughly 21 to 40 was seen in the median number of SARS-CoV-2-reactive clonotypes. Within the convalescent patients, spike mono-reactivity was found in 304 of 307 vaccine-specific clones.

The TCR originated in a human donor who had recovered from COVID-19. Sequences were derived from CD4+ T cells from blood, sampled about 7 months after SARS-CoV-2 vaccination. The chain has TRBV28 and TRBJ2-7, with TRBD2 identical over 8 bases. The CDR3 DNA is TGTGCCAGCAGTGCTATGACTAGCGACGAGCAGTACTTC. It specifies CASSAMTSDEQYF.